Listed here are 9 T cell receptor beta chains from one sample, sequenced in a study of T cell responses to AZD1222 COVID-19 vaccine. The table came from immunoSEQ multiplex PCR; TCRdb's copy has only in-frame clones and leaves some out. This sample yields about 140,000 clones, of which approximately 92% are seen a single time; approximately 4.7% belongs to the top ten. The specimen was peripheral blood, collected on day 0 of AZD1222 vaccination. The receptors stem from an adult in good health.

The chain joins TRBV6-5 to TRBJ2-3; tentative D call: TRBD2 (6 bases). The V end was cut by 7 bases, the J end by 2 bases, with 16 bases between. From germline, CDR1 is MNHEY and CDR2 SVGAGI. CDR3 length: 15 residues. The DNA for the CDR3 is TGTGCCAGCACCCCCCCAGGCGGGGACACAGATACGCAGTATTTT. Protein product: CASTPPGGDTDTQYF.

The rearrangement uses TRBV19 and TRBJ1-2, with a tentative D call TRBD1 (6 bases). The CDR3 consists of 16 residues. The ends were cut back, 5 bases at V and 1 base at J, with 17 bases in the middle. The germline V gene has CDR1 LNHDA and CDR2 SQIVND (reference sequence). In DNA form, the CDR3 reads TGTGCCAGTAGTGGGATAGGAGTACAGGGTAACTATGGCTACACCTTC. Its translation is CASSGIGVQGNYGYTF.

This sequence joins TRBV28 and TRBJ2-5, with 10 bases fitting TRBD1. Germline values: CDR1 MDHEN, CDR2 SYDVKM. CDR3 size: 15 residues. J was trimmed by 5 bases and V by 6 bases; bases with no gene match: 9. CDR3 sequence reads: CASSQPGQGLETQYF. CDR3 DNA sequence: TGTGCCAGCAGCCAACCGGGACAGGGGTTGGAGACCCAGTACTTC.

This clone has a single count. The J gene is TRBJ2-7, the V gene TRBV3-1 (or the pseudogene TRBV3-2); D unresolved. This CDR3 is 14 amino acids long. Looked up from germline, CDR1 is LGHDT and CDR2 is YNNKEL (reference sequence). V lost 1 base to trimming and J lost 3 bases, with 10 bases between them. In nucleotides, the CDR3 is TGTGCCAGCAGCCAAGTTATAGGGTTCTACGAGCAGTACTTC. This sequence encodes CASSQVIGFYEQYF.

V usage is TRBV29-1 and J usage is TRBJ1-5; no clear D gene. The germline CDR1 and CDR2 sequences are SQVTM and ANQGSEA. This CDR3 region has 15 residues. V lost 0 bases and J 6 bases, leaving 15 bases between the germline ends. CDR3: CSVEEGLLDAQPQHF. The CDR3, as DNA: TGCAGCGTTGAAGAAGGCCTACTGGATGCTCAGCCCCAGCATTTT.

V usage is TRBV5-4 and J usage is TRBJ1-2; 12 positions agree with TRBD1. Trimming removed 3 bases from V and 0 bases from J; junction bases left unmatched: 6. Germline V gene lookup returns CDR1 SGHNT and CDR2 YYREEE (reference sequence). The length of the CDR3 is 17 residues. The CDR3 DNA sequence: TGTGCCAGCAGCTCCCCGGGACAGGGGGCCGCTAACTATGGCTACACCTTC. This sequence encodes CASSSPGQGAANYGYTF.

V usage is TRBV11-2 and J usage is TRBJ2-5; D is perhaps TRBD2 (7 bases). The V gene lost 3 bases and the J gene lost 5 bases, with 13 bases spanning the gap. Germline CDR1 reads SGHAT; CDR2 reads FQNNGV. The CDR3 has 14 amino acids. The chain's CDR3 is CASSLGGRVETQYF. CDR3 sequence (DNA): TGTGCCAGCAGCTTGGGGGGGCGCGTGGAGACCCAGTACTTC.

This chain links TRBV7-9 with TRBJ2-4; D remains unclear. The CDR3 totals 14 residues. CDR1 is SEHNR, CDR2 FQNEAQ, per germline (reference sequence). V lost 6 bases and J lost 6, with 15 bases in between. CDR3 region: CASSPPSLLNIQYF. The CDR3 DNA follows: TGTGCCAGCAGTCCTCCTAGTTTATTAAACATTCAGTACTTC.

The chain has TRBV12-3 or TRBV12-4 and TRBJ2-3; D is undetermined. The V gene lost 3 bases and the J gene lost 5 bases, with 6 bases spanning the gap. This CDR3 spans 12 amino acids. The CDR3 nucleotides read TGTGCCAGCAGTTTCCTAGGAGATACGCAGTATTTT. Encoded protein: CASSFLGDTQYF.